The sequence of this T cell receptor beta chain was determined in a study of shared clonotypes between healthy human individuals. Study-level findings and limits: Researchers found naive subsets generally carried larger estimated richness than memory subsets.

Adults of Caucasian background living in Nashville, Tennessee made up all donors. Germline V gives CDR1 SGHTA, CDR2 FQGNSA. The trim removed 2 bases at V and 0 bases at J, leaving 4 bases unmatched. This CDR3 spans 15 amino acids. The table came from immunoSEQ multiplex PCR; TCRdb's copy has only in-frame clones and leaves some out. The data hold roughly 2 million clones, with almost 96% observed a single time. Concerning this clone itself: No antigen is known for it.

This receptor was taken from a man younger than 35 in good health. Sequencing input: naive CD4+ T cells sorted from blood. Subset in this sample: CD45RA+ positively selected. The rearrangement joins TRBV7-2 to TRBJ2-7, with 7 positions matching TRBD2. The CDR3 bases are TGTGCCAGCAGCTTACAGAGCGGGAACTCCTACGAGCAGTACTTC. It is translated as CASSLQSGNSYEQYF.